The 30 T cell receptor beta chains given below trace back to one sample, sequenced in a study of blood T cell repertoires in COVID-19. Sequencing was performed with immunoSEQ multiplex PCR; in TCRdb, only in-frame clones are kept and a portion is missing. The sample consists of 250,000 to 350,000 clones, around 85% of them appearing once. Input material: PBMCs or T cells enriched from blood (not recorded which). These receptors all come from a woman between 50 and 59 years old who had recovered from COVID-19.

Points on this clone: Other DNA sequences in the sample encode the same CDR3. V gene TRBV6-5 combines with J gene TRBJ1-2; TRBD1 aligns across 7 bases. Germline V gene sequence: CDR1 MNHEY, CDR2 SVGAGI. The CDR3 contains 13 residues. The junction had 5 bases not matched to a gene; V was cut back by 6 bases and J by 4 bases. CDR3 sequence (DNA): TGTGCCAGCAGCCGCAACAGGGGCTATGGCTACACCTTC. It specifies CASSRNRGYGYTF.

The chain links TRBV11-3 to TRBJ2-1, with 9 nucleotides matching TRBD1. The V gene's germline CDR1 is SGHNT and CDR2 YENEEA. Germline trimming cut 5 bases from V and 9 bases from J; bases unmatched to any gene: 5. The CDR3 loop spans 13 amino acids. The CDR3 sequence is CASSASTGGEQFF. For the CDR3, the DNA is TGTGCCAGCAGCGCGTCGACAGGGGGTGAGCAGTTCTTC.

This clone was detected once. V and J are TRBV28 and TRBJ2-7; perhaps TRBD1 as D (5 bases). Trimming removed 5 bases at V and 0 bases at J, with 17 bases between. The length of the CDR3 is 16 residues. CDR1 and CDR2 (germline): MDHEN, SYDVKM. CDR3 in amino acids: CASSPWGGLSSYEQYF. The CDR3 nucleotides read TGTGCCAGCAGTCCCTGGGGCGGCTTGAGCTCCTACGAGCAGTACTTC.

The V call is TRBV6-5, the J call TRBJ2-3; 8 bases line up with TRBD1. Germline assignment: CDR1 MNHEY and CDR2 SVGAGI. This CDR3 comprises 15 residues. Trimming at V came to 4 bases and at J to 2 bases, leaving 5 bases not matched to a gene. The CDR3 nucleotides are TGTGCCAGCAGTTCTAGGGACAGGTTCACAGATACGCAGTATTTT. It is translated as CASSSRDRFTDTQYF.

This sequence joins TRBV9 and TRBJ2-5, with D hard to call. V was pared by 2 bases and J by 2 bases, with 16 bases between. The CDR3 has 16 amino acids. Germline CDR1 and CDR2: SGDLS and YYNGEE. DNA of the CDR3: TGTGCCAGCAGCGTGTGGGCAGGCCATAAACAAGAGACCCAGTACTTC. Translation gives CASSVWAGHKQETQYF.

V is TRBV15 and J is TRBJ1-1; a possible D gene is TRBD1 (6 bases). Germline lookup yields CDR1 LNHNV and CDR2 YYDKDF (reference sequence). With 3 bases removed from V and 4 bases from J, the gap between germline ends came to 12 bases. The CDR3 runs to 14 residues. In nucleotides, the CDR3 is TGTGCCACCAGCAGGACGACAGGCATCACTGAAGCTTTCTTT. It translates to CATSRTTGITEAFF.

The V and J genes are TRBV13 and TRBJ2-5, with 7 bases that match TRBD2. CDR3 length: 14 amino acids. The junction had 4 bases not matched to a gene; V was cut back by 5 bases and J by 1 base. In germline, CDR1 is PRHDT, CDR2 FYEKMQ (reference sequence). CDR3 region: CASSARTSQETQYF. CDR3 DNA: TGTGCCAGCAGCGCCCGGACTAGCCAAGAGACCCAGTACTTC. Combining the CDR3 with reference TRBV13 and TRBJ2-5 gives the whole variable domain AAGVIQSPRHLIKEKRETATLKCYPIPRHDTVYWYQQGPGQDPQFLISFYEKMQSDKGSIPDRFSAQQFSDYHSELNMSSLELGDSALYFCASSARTSQETQYFGPGTRLLVL.

The J gene is TRBJ2-3, the V gene TRBV5-1; 8 bases map to TRBD1. Germline CDR1 and CDR2: SGHRS and YFSETQ. This CDR3 spans 16 amino acids. Germline trimming cut 3 bases from V and 1 base from J; bases unmatched to any gene: 7. CDR3 loop: CASSWTGTGRTDTQYF. The DNA of the CDR3 is TGCGCCAGCAGCTGGACCGGGACAGGACGCACAGATACGCAGTATTTT.

This clone has more than one count but fewer than ten. The chain links TRBV7-2 to TRBJ2-7; 7 bases align to TRBD2. Looked up from germline, CDR1 is SGHTA and CDR2 is FQGNSA. The CDR3 is 15 amino acids. V shed 0 bases and J 5 bases; nucleotides not matched to a gene: 7. CDR3 region: CASSLAVGGSNEQYF. CDR3 bases: TGTGCCAGCAGCTTAGCTGTGGGAGGGAGTAACGAGCAGTACTTC.

This rearrangement joins TRBV5-1 to TRBJ2-1, with 10 bases that match TRBD2. This CDR3 region has 15 residues. Germline CDR1 reads SGHRS; CDR2 reads YFSETQ. V dropped 0 bases and J dropped 5; count of bases not matched to a gene: 2. CDR3 region: CASSLERGGHNEQFF. The CDR3 region has the DNA TGCGCCAGCAGCTTGGAGCGGGGGGGCCACAATGAGCAGTTCTTC.

J is TRBJ2-3 and V is TRBV30; TRBD2 matches at 10 bases. Germline loops: CDR1 GTSNPN, CDR2 SVGIG (reference sequence). The CDR3 spans 17 residues. V lost 1 base and J lost 1; bases outside the gene matches: 8. The CDR3: CAWSALRTSGGTDTQYF. CDR3 nucleotide sequence: TGTGCCTGGAGTGCCCTCCGAACTAGCGGGGGCACAGATACGCAGTATTTT.

The rearrangement uses TRBV3-1 (or the pseudogene TRBV3-2) and TRBJ1-4; D unresolved. The CDR3 extends over 16 amino acids. V shed 0 bases and J shed 2 bases, with 10 bases lying between them. CDR1 is LGHDT, CDR2 YNNKEL, per germline (reference sequence). The CDR3 DNA sequence: TGTGCCAGCAGCCAAGATCATTCGGGTACTAATGAAAAACTGTTTTTT. Its translation: CASSQDHSGTNEKLFF.

The CDR3 region has the DNA TGTGCCTGGAGTTTTAGCTCCTACGAGCAGTACTTC. It codes for CAWSFSSYEQYF. V and J are TRBV30 and TRBJ2-7; D is undetermined. This CDR3 has 12 residues. V lost 2 bases and J lost 0, with 5 bases in between. Germline assignment: CDR1 GTSNPN and CDR2 SVGIG (reference sequence).

The chain recombines TRBV12-3 or TRBV12-4 with TRBJ2-5, with TRBD1 as a possible D gene (6 bases). This CDR3 comprises 13 residues. Trimming stripped 5 bases from V and 2 bases from J, with 9 bases between. Here the CDR3 reads CASSPTGQETQYF. In nucleotides, the CDR3 is TGTGCCAGCAGTCCGACAGGTCAAGAGACCCAGTACTTC.

The chain couples TRBV28 to TRBJ2-7; TRBD1 matches 8 bases. This CDR3 is built from 14 residues. Trimming removed 2 bases from V and 3 bases from J; junction bases left unmatched: 3. Per germline, CDR1 MDHEN and CDR2 SYDVKM. As DNA, the CDR3 is TGTGCCAGCAGTTTAGCGGACAGGGACTACGAGCAGTACTTC. Its protein product is CASSLADRDYEQYF.

This rearrangement joins TRBV9 to TRBJ1-1; 10 bases match TRBD1. CDR3 length: 16 amino acids. The V gene end was trimmed by 4 bases and the J gene end by 4 bases; junction bases not matched to a gene: 10. Germline-derived CDR1 and CDR2 are SGDLS and YYNGEE. CDR3 nucleotides: TGTGCCAGCAGCCGTACCGACAGGGGGCACGCCACTGAAGCTTTCTTT. Its translation is CASSRTDRGHATEAFF.

V is TRBV30 and J is TRBJ2-3, with 10 positions matching TRBD2. The CDR3 is 16 amino acids. Germline V CDR1 and CDR2: GTSNPN, SVGIG (reference sequence). V shed 3 bases and J 2 bases; nucleotides not matched to a gene: 8. The CDR3 DNA reads TGTGCCTGGAGCGCGGGACTAGCGCGTTTCACAGATACGCAGTATTTT. Its protein is CAWSAGLARFTDTQYF.

J is TRBJ1-6 and V is TRBV25-1; D might be TRBD1 (6 bases). In germline, CDR1 is MGHDK, CDR2 SYGVNS. The CDR3 runs to 14 residues. With 8 bases removed from V and 8 bases from J, the gap between germline ends came to 16 bases. DNA of the CDR3: TGTGCCAGCTCCCTGCCAGGGGACCATTCACCCCTCCACTTT. This encodes CASSLPGDHSPLHF.

CDR3: CASSLGAGGTEAFF. The CDR3, as DNA: TGTGCCAGCAGCTTAGGTGCGGGGGGGACTGAAGCTTTCTTT. The V gene is TRBV7-8, the J gene TRBJ1-1; tentatively, D is TRBD1 (5 bases). CDR3 length: 14 residues. The V and J ends lost 1 base and 5 bases respectively, with 11 bases between them. Germline V lookup: CDR1 SGHVS, CDR2 FQNEAQ. The variable domain in full, completed from reference TRBV7-8 and TRBJ1-1, reads GAGVSQSPRYKVAKRGQDVALRCDPISGHVSLFWYQQALGQGPEFLTYFQNEAQLDKSGLPSDRFFAERPEGSVSTLKIQRTQQEDSAVYLCASSLGAGGTEAFFGQGTRLTVV.

This chain connects TRBV10-3 to TRBJ2-7; D is uncertain. This CDR3 region has 13 residues. Germline-derived CDR1 and CDR2 are ENHRY and SYGVKD. With 1 base removed from V and 1 base from J, the gap between germline ends came to 5 bases. CDR3 DNA sequence: TGTGCCATCAGTGAGTACAGTTCCTACGAGCAGTACTTC. As protein: CAISEYSSYEQYF.

This sequence joins TRBV6-1 and TRBJ1-1; D is undetermined. Germline V CDR1 and CDR2: MNHNS, SASEGT. Trimming left V 3 bases short and J 6 bases short, with 14 bases between. CDR3 size: 14 residues. For the CDR3, the DNA is TGTGCCAGCAGTGAGGAGAGGGTCATACCTGAAGCTTTCTTT. It is translated as CASSEERVIPEAFF.

The chain links TRBV6-2 or TRBV6-3 to TRBJ1-4; 7 bases are shared with TRBD1. J was trimmed by 8 bases and V by 2 bases; bases with no gene match: 5. The CDR3 contains 14 residues. Germline assignment: CDR1 MNHEY and CDR2 SVGEGT. The DNA of the CDR3 is TGTGCCAGCAGTTACGCCAGGGGGTACGAAAAACTGTTTTTT. This sequence encodes CASSYARGYEKLFF.

The CDR3 nucleotides are TGCGCCAGCAGGACAGCCAATTCACCCCTCCACTTT. Its protein product is CASRTANSPLHF. The chain links TRBV10-2 to TRBJ1-6; D is possibly TRBD1 (5 bases). V was pared by 6 bases and J by 7 bases, with 7 bases between. The CDR3 runs to 12 residues. Germline CDR1 and CDR2: WSHSY and SAAADI.

This rearrangement joins TRBV5-4 to TRBJ1-2; D uncertain. V was trimmed by 0 bases and J by 5 bases, leaving 17 bases between them. CDR3 length: 16 amino acids. In germline, CDR1 is SGHNT, CDR2 YYREEE (reference sequence). The CDR3 DNA reads as TGTGCCAGCAGCTTGGCCCCGATCGTCCAGATTTATGGCTACACCTTC. Amino acid sequence: CASSLAPIVQIYGYTF.

The chain recombines TRBV5-5 with TRBJ2-7; 8 nucleotides agree with TRBD2. Germline CDR1 and CDR2: SGHKS and YYEKEE (reference sequence). The CDR3 spans 15 residues. V was pared by 4 bases and J by 0 bases, with 6 bases of the junction left unmatched. The CDR3 loop reads CASSDIAGLSYEQYF. The CDR3 nucleotides read TGTGCCAGCAGCGATATAGCGGGGCTCTCCTACGAGCAGTACTTC.

The rearrangement joins TRBV27 to TRBJ2-7; 14 nucleotides match TRBD2. J was trimmed by 0 bases and V by 5 bases; bases with no gene match: 3. Germline V gene data show CDR1 as MNHEY and CDR2 as SMNVEV (reference sequence). The CDR3 loop spans 16 amino acids. CDR3: CASSQGTSGSSYEQYF. The CDR3 region has the DNA TGTGCCAGCAGTCAAGGGACTAGCGGGAGCTCCTACGAGCAGTACTTC.

On this clone itself: Other DNA variants within this sample encode the same CDR3. The V gene is TRBV5-1, the J gene TRBJ2-7; 7 bases fit TRBD1. There are 14 residues in the CDR3. From germline, CDR1 is SGHRS and CDR2 YFSETQ. With 1 base clipped from V and 2 bases from J, the junction kept 3 bases outside the gene matches. CDR3 nucleotide sequence: TGCGCCAGCAGCTTGAGACAGGGTGCCTACGAGCAGTACTTC. Translating gives CASSLRQGAYEQYF.

This CDR3 is CASSSAAGAGSPLHF. As DNA, the CDR3 is TGTGCCAGCAGTTCCGCGGCAGGGGCGGGTTCACCCCTCCACTTT. The chain recombines TRBV6-5 with TRBJ1-6; D is possibly TRBD1 (6 bases). The CDR3 has 15 residues. Germline V gene sequence: CDR1 MNHEY, CDR2 SVGAGI. The V gene lost 4 bases and the J gene lost 9 bases, with 16 bases spanning the gap.

The chain combines TRBV27 with TRBJ2-7; D might be TRBD2 (5 bases). This CDR3 has 14 residues. V lost 7 bases to trimming and J lost 5 bases, with 18 bases between them. Germline CDR1 MNHEY, CDR2 SMNVEV (reference sequence). CDR3 sequence (DNA): TGTGCCAGCAAATCTGCGACCGGAGGAAACGAGCAGTACTTC. Protein: CASKSATGGNEQYF.

The V gene is TRBV18, the J gene TRBJ1-4; D unresolved. Germline V CDR1 and CDR2: KGHSH, LQKENI. V lost 6 bases to trimming and J lost 4 bases, with 15 bases between them. The CDR3 spans 15 residues. For the CDR3, the DNA is TGTGCCAGCTCCGGCGCGAGGGCAGTTAATGAAAAACTGTTTTTT. Translated, it gives CASSGARAVNEKLFF.